This T cell receptor beta chain was observed in a study of somatic mutations in cytotoxic T cells in rheumatoid arthritis. A remark on this clone: The antigen is unknown.

This CDR3 is built from 11 residues. Germline CDR1 is LNHNV and CDR2 is YYDKDF (reference sequence). Trimming removed 3 bases at V and 6 bases at J, with 4 bases between. Broader study findings: No significant CD8+ T-cell clonality difference was found between rheumatoid arthritis patients and age-matched controls. A single CD8+ clone exceeded 20% of CD8+ cells in about an eighth of the roughly 65 patients.

Some clones are missing from TCRdb's copy, which holds only in-frame ones; the method was immunoSEQ multiplex PCR. The data hold 15,000 to 20,000 clones, with approximately 80% observed a single time. This chain joins TRBV15 and TRBJ2-3, with D hard to call. The clonotype comes from an adult with rheumatoid arthritis. Specimen: CD8+ T cells sorted from blood. In DNA form, the CDR3 reads TGTGCCACCAGCAGGGGGGATACGCAGTATTTT. Protein product: CATSRGDTQYF.